The rows below give T cell receptor beta chains drawn from one sample of a study of shared clonotypes between healthy human individuals. Libraries were prepared by immunoSEQ multiplex PCR; TCRdb keeps only in-frame clonotypes and omits some of them. This table holds approximately 2,000,000 clones, about nine tenths found once. The material sequenced was naive CD4+ T cells from PBMCs. These receptors all come from a man aged 18 to 35 in good health. Some clones in this sample may be carry-over from other donors' samples. Each CDR3 is given without its conserved first and last residue.

len: 12
j_gene: TRBJ2-4
v_gene: TRBV5-6
CDR3aa: ASSRDRGGNIQY

len: 11
j_gene: TRBJ1-2
v_gene: TRBV29-1
CDR3aa: STRGGVDYGYT

len: 12
j_gene: TRBJ1-6
v_gene: TRBV5-1
CDR3aa: ASSNRQGNSPLH

len: 13
j_gene: TRBJ2-1
v_gene: TRBV1
CDR3aa: TSSQPPPTGGEQF

len: 12
j_gene: TRBJ2-7
v_gene: TRBV6-1
CDR3aa: ASSERLSAYEQY

len: 11
j_gene: TRBJ1-2
v_gene: TRBV5-1
CDR3aa: ASSSEGVAGYT

len: 13
j_gene: TRBJ2-7
v_gene: TRBV6-1
CDR3aa: ASSEVPSGTYEQY

len: 13
j_gene: TRBJ1-3
v_gene: TRBV25-1
CDR3aa: ASSGGRQNGNTIY

len: 17
j_gene: TRBJ1-5
v_gene: TRBV28
CDR3aa: ASSATAHFEDYSNQPQH

len: 13
j_gene: TRBJ1-2
v_gene: TRBV4-3
CDR3aa: ASSQVGFGTHGYT

len: 13
j_gene: TRBJ2-4
v_gene: TRBV28
CDR3aa: ASTDRGKAKNIQY

len: 14
j_gene: TRBJ2-1
v_gene: TRBV9
CDR3aa: ASSVTPGPPRNEQF

len: 14
j_gene: TRBJ1-5
v_gene: TRBV28
CDR3aa: ASSLQGALSNQPQH

len: 11
j_gene: TRBJ2-5
v_gene: TRBV11-1
CDR3aa: ASSSGNKETQY

len: 16
j_gene: TRBJ1-5
v_gene: TRBV7-9
CDR3aa: ASSLSTGTPYSNQPQH

len: 14
j_gene: TRBJ1-3
v_gene: TRBV9
CDR3aa: ASSAGGLYSGNTIY

len: 14
j_gene: TRBJ2-4
v_gene: TRBV9
CDR3aa: ASSVEGGLIPNIQY

len: 13
j_gene: TRBJ1-4
v_gene: TRBV18
CDR3aa: ASSLQQGAYEKLF

len: 13
j_gene: TRBJ2-2
v_gene: TRBV28
CDR3aa: ASRGEAGYTGELF

len: 15
j_gene: TRBJ2-2
v_gene: TRBV11-2
CDR3aa: ASSLALAGSNTGELF

len: 13
j_gene: TRBJ2-2
v_gene: TRBV4-1
CDR3aa: ASSQEKGAPGELF

len: 13
j_gene: TRBJ1-1
v_gene: TRBV4-2
CDR3aa: ASSQDRGRNTEAF

len: 14
j_gene: TRBJ1-4
v_gene: TRBV5-1
CDR3aa: ASSLGDRAANEKLF

len: 12
j_gene: TRBJ2-2
v_gene: TRBV19
CDR3aa: ASRNRGDTGELF

len: 13
j_gene: TRBJ1-3
v_gene: TRBV28
CDR3aa: ASREGQGAVNTIY

len: 11
j_gene: TRBJ1-1
v_gene: TRBV9
CDR3aa: ASSAGGGTEAF

len: 12
j_gene: TRBJ1-2
v_gene: TRBV28
CDR3aa: ASSQSQFVRGYT

len: 11
j_gene: TRBJ2-2
v_gene: TRBV28
CDR3aa: ASNRLNTGELF

len: 13
j_gene: TRBJ1-3
v_gene: TRBV30
CDR3aa: AWSDKPASGNTIY

len: 13
j_gene: TRBJ2-2
v_gene: TRBV18
CDR3aa: ASSPASGTVGELF

len: 11
j_gene: TRBJ1-5
v_gene: TRBV5-1
CDR3aa: ASSLSPGQPQH

len: 16
j_gene: TRBJ1-1
v_gene: TRBV21-1
CDR3aa: ASSKPAGAIFRGTEAF

len: 11
j_gene: TRBJ2-1
v_gene: TRBV15
CDR3aa: AFGGAGEGEQF

len: 16
j_gene: TRBJ2-1
v_gene: TRBV19
CDR3aa: ASRRTGGSLGGYNEQF

len: 11
j_gene: TRBJ2-5
v_gene: TRBV6-1
CDR3aa: ASSGQGLRTQY

len: 13
j_gene: TRBJ2-3
v_gene: TRBV10-2
CDR3aa: ASSDGRGVTDTQY

len: 13
j_gene: TRBJ2-7
v_gene: TRBV29-1
CDR3aa: SVSEGAVGSYEQY

len: 15
j_gene: TRBJ2-7
v_gene: TRBV18
CDR3aa: ASSPQGTSGRFYEQY

len: 12
j_gene: TRBJ2-1
v_gene: TRBV28
CDR3aa: ASSLRVKYNEQF

len: 10
j_gene: TRBJ1-5
v_gene: TRBV7-9
CDR3aa: ASSLDFQPQH

len: 14
j_gene: TRBJ2-5
v_gene: TRBV6-6
CDR3aa: ASSYSPGTGIETQY

len: 11
j_gene: TRBJ1-2
v_gene: TRBV9
CDR3aa: ASRGQTNYGYT

len: 13
j_gene: TRBJ2-7
v_gene: TRBV28
CDR3aa: ASSSQVAGAYEQY

len: 12
j_gene: TRBJ1-3
v_gene: TRBV9
CDR3aa: ASSGQGTGNTIY

len: 11
j_gene: TRBJ1-5
v_gene: TRBV7-3
CDR3aa: ASSQDNNQPQH

len: 13
j_gene: TRBJ2-1
v_gene: TRBV30
CDR3aa: AWEVGTSLSNEQF

len: 9
j_gene: TRBJ1-2
v_gene: TRBV20-1
CDR3aa: SASDRAGYT

len: 13
j_gene: TRBJ2-1
v_gene: TRBV7-3
CDR3aa: ASSQPPSRGNEQF

len: 13
j_gene: TRBJ2-7
v_gene: TRBV11-2
CDR3aa: ASSRDFSTSYEQY

len: 16
j_gene: TRBJ2-3
v_gene: TRBV27
CDR3aa: ASSFWTSGSSSTDTQY

len: 16
j_gene: TRBJ2-2
v_gene: TRBV11-2
CDR3aa: ASSTASGPRPNTGELF

len: 14
j_gene: TRBJ1-2
v_gene: TRBV19
CDR3aa: ASSYLDSLPNYGYT